A single T cell receptor beta chain is shown here with its context. Antigen: not known. Germline V gene lookup returns CDR1 SGHKS and CDR2 YYEKEE (reference sequence). CDR3 size: 15 residues. With 4 bases removed from V and 5 bases from J, the gap between germline ends came to 18 bases. Measured with immunoSEQ multiplex PCR; TCRdb has only the in-frame clones, and not every one. The table has some 76,000 clones, about 81% seen once. Time point specified: blood 2 weeks post-SBRT. Indicated treatment: 15 Gy SBRT to primary tumor, nephrectomy 4 weeks later. This entry comes from a study of radiation and T cells in renal cell carcinoma. The wider study: Nephrectomy followed 15 Gy stereotactic body radiation by 4 weeks.

General study results and limits: Baseline intratumoral clonotype presence is unknown without pretreatment biopsies.

The V gene is TRBV5-5, the J gene TRBJ2-5; D may match TRBD1 or TRBD2 (5 bases each). The sequence was obtained from a man aged 55-75 years with renal cell carcinoma. The starting material was blood, obtained from a patient whose treatment included radiotherapy and nephrectomy. The CDR3 region has the DNA TGTGCCAGCAGCCCCCGGGACCCCCTGCGGGAGACCCAGTACTTC. This translates into CASSPRDPLRETQYF. Full variable domain (remainder filled in from reference TRBV5-5 and TRBJ2-5): DAGVTQSPTHLIKTRGQQVTLRCSPISGHKSVSWYQQVLGQGPQFIFQYYEKEERGRGNFPDRFSARQFPNYSSELNVNALLLGDSALYLCASSPRDPLRETQYFGPGTRLLVL.